The table lists the clone carrying this T cell receptor beta chain with a few counts. What it binds is not known. The data are from a study of a mutant IDH1 vaccine in newly diagnosed glioma. Looking at the study overall: Administration of eight vaccinations to patients took place in weeks 1, 3, 5, 7, 11, 15, 19, 23. Vaccines were begun 4-6 weeks after radiotherapy alone, or with temozolomide cycles. Earlier treatment was radiotherapy, temozolomide, or both, with most getting both.

Per germline, CDR1 SEHNR and CDR2 FQNEAQ (reference sequence). CDR3 length: 15 amino acids. V was pared by 4 bases and J by 2 bases, with 12 bases between. This sample's time point: week 11, during vaccination. Vaccination comprised doses that each held 300 ug of mutant IDH1 20-mer peptide, plus topical imiquimod. The protocol was immunoSEQ multiplex PCR, while the TCRdb copy is restricted to in-frame clones and leaves out a portion. This sample has 110,000 or so clones, with roughly 90% found just once. The TCR comes from a woman aged 50 to 65 with glioma. The sequenced sample was PBMCs, obtained from a glioma patient whose treatment included an IDH1 peptide vaccine. The genes are TRBV7-9 and TRBJ1-5, with a possible D match to TRBD1 (6 bases). DNA for the CDR3: TGTGCCAGCAGCTCCCCTGGGGGCGGCAATCAGCCCCAGCATTTT. This encodes CASSSPGGGNQPQHF.